This T cell receptor beta chain was captured in a study of siplizumab effects on memory and regulatory T cells. Germline assignment: CDR1 KGHSH and CDR2 LQKENI. The CDR3 covers 14 residues. Trimming shortened V by 4 bases and J by 6 bases, and 10 bases separated the two germline ends. As regards this clone: Its specificity is unknown.

Coculturing of the mixed lymphocyte reaction cells was performed at 37°C for around six days. Clones were sequenced by immunoSEQ multiplex PCR, and TCRdb holds only the in-frame ones, with some missing. The repertoire has 9,500 to 10,000 clones, around 40% of them found once; the top ten carry roughly 8%. The receptor was derived from a human donor in good health; the cells came from an allogeneic mixed lymphocyte reaction. V gene TRBV18 combines with J gene TRBJ1-6; D uncertain. Sequencing input: CFSE-low (dividing) CD4+ T cells sorted from an allogeneic mixed lymphocyte reaction. CDR3 loop: CASSLQDRNSPLHF. The DNA for the CDR3 is TGTGCCAGCTCACTTCAGGACCGTAATTCACCCCTCCACTTT.